This T cell receptor beta chain appears in the sequencing data of a study of response to subunit inactivated influenza vaccine. Study conclusions and caveats: The authors suggested that few new T cells are recruited per seasonal influenza vaccination.

Each CDR3 protein gets one entry after TCRdb re-called the RT-PCR reads with MiXCR. The sample holds roughly 500,000 distinct CDR3 sequences, about 25% seen once. The CDR3 consists of 14 residues. The germline V and J ends were trimmed by 4 bases and 2 bases, with 12 bases remaining between them. Germline CDR1 SGHTA, CDR2 FQGNSA. Regarding this clonotype: What it binds is not known.

The sequences come from CD4+ T cells sorted from PBMCs, collected less than 6 days after vaccination. The chain recombines TRBV7-2 with TRBJ2-7; D is possibly TRBD1 or TRBD2 (5 bases each). The TCR comes from a man aged 50 to 60 who received an inactivated influenza vaccine. CDR3 sequence (DNA): TGTGCCAGCAGCTCGGGACCAGCACCCTACGAGCAGTACTTC. Translated, it gives CASSSGPAPYEQYF. Together with reference TRBV7-2 and TRBJ2-7, the CDR3 gives the full variable domain: GAGVSQSPSNKVTEKGKDVELRCDPISGHTALYWYRQSLGQGLEFLIYFQGNSAPDKSGLPSDRFSAERTGGSVSTLTIQRTQQEDSAVYLCASSSGPAPYEQYFGPGTRLTVT.